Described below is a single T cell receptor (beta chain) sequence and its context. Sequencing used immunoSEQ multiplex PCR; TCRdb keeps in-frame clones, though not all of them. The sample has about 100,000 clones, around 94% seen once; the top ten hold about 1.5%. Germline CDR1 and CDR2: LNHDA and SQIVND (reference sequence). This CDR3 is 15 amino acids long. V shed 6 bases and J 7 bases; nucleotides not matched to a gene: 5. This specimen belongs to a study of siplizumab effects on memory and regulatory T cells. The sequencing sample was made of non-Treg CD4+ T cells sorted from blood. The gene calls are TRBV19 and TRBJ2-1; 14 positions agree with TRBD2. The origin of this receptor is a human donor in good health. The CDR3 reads CASSRLAGGGNEQFF. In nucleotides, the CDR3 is TGTGCCAGTAGCAGACTAGCGGGAGGGGGGAATGAGCAGTTCTTC.